This T cell receptor (beta chain) was captured by sequencing in a study of T cells expressing NK-cell markers (dated by TCRdb to 2018 to 2020). About the full investigation: Three sorted T-cell subsets (CD3+CD56+NKG2C+, CD3+CD56+NKG2C- and CD3+CD56-NKG2C+) from 7 to 9 donors had their TCR beta-chain repertoires profiled. Illumina HiSeq 2000/2500, MiSeq or NextSeq was used to sequence libraries as 2 x 150 bp reads. All eight donors whose samples were sequenced were randomly selected healthy volunteers, three of them men and five women. Among the eight sequenced donors, seven were HCMV-seropositive and one was HCMV-seronegative. Here is what the overall study found, with its caveats: Whether the expanded NKG2C-expressing T cell clones were specific for HCMV antigens was left unclear. Those dominant clonotypes were again the most abundant among CD3+CD56-NKG2C+ cells in four donors, at about 28.3-65%. In over five donors, the dominant CD3+CD56+NKG2C+ clonotypes were among the top 10 CD8+ clonotypes and accounted for roughly 1.0-7.5% of CD8+ T cells.

Reading from cysteine to phenylalanine, the CDR3 counts 16 amino acids. No DNA is listed. CDR1 and CDR2, looked up from the germline V gene (reference sequence), are LGHDT and YNNKEL. HCMV serostatus was determined by detecting HCMV-specific IgG in serum with a commercial ELISA kit. Ficoll density gradient centrifugation was used to isolate peripheral blood mononuclear cells from blood. A note on this clonotype: Its antigen specificity is not known.

Instrument used: Illumina HiSeq 2000. The TCR beta cDNA libraries were made using 5'RACE template switching, a step that added both a universal primer site and unique molecular identifiers. Priming for cDNA synthesis came from the TCR beta constant segment, and two successive PCR amplification steps followed. Processing in the source paper ran as follows. MIGEC handled demultiplexing of the reads and grouping by UMI, while MiTCR was used to assemble and quantify clonotypes. Only TCR cDNA sequences supported by at least two reads were kept to exclude erroneous sequences. The tcR package was used for downstream repertoire analysis, and clonotypes were matched between fractions using CDR3 nucleotide sequence together with V segment. VDJmatch was used to annotate antigen specificity against VDJdb, with one amino acid substitution in CDR3 allowed. TCRdb reprocessed the reads and assigns one entry to each CDR3 protein sequence, leaving out DNA. Clone size and V and J calls follow TCRdb, not the original study. The sample table gives 200,000 to 300,000 distinct CDR3 sequences. Of the sample, about 4% is held by the ten largest clones.

Source material: blood T cells: a sorted CD56 or NKG2C T cell subset, CD4+ or CD8+ T cells, or bulk PBMC T cells (not recorded which). The sequence derives from a woman aged 18 to 75 in good health. The sequence links TRBV3-1 to TRBJ1-1; no DNA is available, so the TRBD1 call from TCRdb remains unchecked. The CDR3 region reads CASSPLPVPTNTEAFF.